Each of the 27 T cell receptor beta chains below was sequenced from the same sample in a study of circulating tumor DNA in untreated peripheral T-cell lymphoma. Data came from immunoSEQ multiplex PCR; TCRdb stores just in-frame clones and leaves some out. The table lists approximately 10,000 clones, about 76% of them singletons, with around 30% in the top ten. Sequences were obtained from tumor tissue. The receptors derive from a human donor with peripheral T-cell lymphoma.

V usage is TRBV28 and J usage is TRBJ2-5; D is possibly TRBD1 or TRBD2 (5 bases each). Germline CDR1 MDHEN, CDR2 SYDVKM. This CDR3 has 14 amino acids. V lost 6 bases, J lost 2 bases, and 13 bases lay in between. The CDR3 spells CASSPLREQETQYF. Written as DNA, the CDR3 is TGTGCCAGCAGCCCACTCAGGGAGCAAGAGACCCAGTACTTC.

The CDR3 here is CASSLDSRGAFF. The CDR3 DNA reads TGTGCCAGCAGTTTAGATAGCAGAGGGGCTTTCTTT. The V and J genes are TRBV28 and TRBJ1-1; D ambiguous. The CDR3 runs to 12 residues. V was trimmed by 2 bases and J by 11 bases, leaving 12 bases between them. The germline gives CDR1 MDHEN, CDR2 SYDVKM.

The chain uses TRBV28 and TRBJ1-5; D gene unclear. The CDR3 is 14 residues long. Germline CDR1 reads MDHEN; CDR2 reads SYDVKM. The V end lost 2 bases, the J end lost 8 bases, and 13 bases lay between the germline ends. In DNA form, the CDR3 reads TGTGCCAGCAGTTTAACCTGGGGTGGTGAGCCCCAGCATTTT. This encodes CASSLTWGGEPQHF.

V usage is TRBV5-1 and J usage is TRBJ1-1, with 7 nucleotides matching TRBD1. Germline values: CDR1 SGHRS, CDR2 YFSETQ. Germline trimming cut 4 bases from V and 6 bases from J; bases unmatched to any gene: 9. The CDR3 consists of 14 residues. The CDR3 DNA follows: TGCGCCAGCAGCCCGGGACAGACCTTTGCTGAAGCTTTCTTT. Protein sequence: CASSPGQTFAEAFF.

The V gene is TRBV6-8, the J gene TRBJ2-1; possible D gene TRBD2, 7 bases. Trimming shortened V by 4 bases and J by 5 bases, and 15 bases separated the two germline ends. In germline, CDR1 is MNHGY, CDR2 SAAAGT. The CDR3 is 15 amino acids. The CDR3 DNA reads as TGTGCCAGCAGTTTATCGCGGGGGCCGCACAATGAGCAGTTCTTC. It is translated as CASSLSRGPHNEQFF.

This sequence joins TRBV6-4 and TRBJ2-3; D ambiguous. CDR3 size: 15 residues. Trimming shortened V by 5 bases and J by 2 bases, and 14 bases separated the two germline ends. The germline CDR1 and CDR2 sequences are MRHNA and SNTAGT. CDR3 loop: CASSFRDRVTDTQYF. CDR3 nucleotide sequence: TGTGCCAGCAGTTTCCGCGATCGAGTCACAGATACGCAGTATTTT.

V usage is TRBV19 and J usage is TRBJ1-2; D gene uncertain. Trimming removed 11 bases from V and 5 bases from J, with 12 bases in between. This CDR3 has 11 amino acids. Germline V gene data show CDR1 as LNHDA and CDR2 as SQIVND (reference sequence). CDR3 amino acids: CAGLDGYGYTF. The CDR3, as DNA: TGTGCCGGCCTGGATGGGTATGGCTACACCTTC.

The V gene is TRBV11-3, the J gene TRBJ2-7; D uncertain. Germline V gene sequence: CDR1 SGHNT, CDR2 YENEEA. CDR3 length equals 14 residues. V was shortened by 5 bases and J by 3 bases, with 14 bases between the two germline ends. This CDR3 is CASSPSAKYYEQYF. Written as DNA, the CDR3 is TGTGCCAGCAGCCCCAGCGCGAAATACTACGAGCAGTACTTC.

The chain has TRBV6-8 and TRBJ2-3; the D gene could be TRBD1 or TRBD2 (5 bases each). The CDR3 contains 14 residues. Per the germline V gene, CDR1 is MNHGY and CDR2 is SAAAGT. V was cut by 5 bases and J by 0 bases, with 9 bases left in between. CDR3 residues: CASSDWDSTDTQYF. For the CDR3, the DNA is TGTGCCAGCAGTGACTGGGACAGCACAGATACGCAGTATTTT.

V gene TRBV19 combines with J gene TRBJ1-1; no definite D call. In germline, CDR1 is LNHDA, CDR2 SQIVND (reference sequence). Between the trimmed V and J ends, which lost 7 bases and 1 base, there was a span of 22 bases. This CDR3 is built from 17 residues. The CDR3, as DNA: TGTGCCAGTACCCCGAGGACGGGATTAATGTGGAACACTGAAGCTTTCTTT. Residues: CASTPRTGLMWNTEAFF.

The chain couples TRBV10-2 to TRBJ2-1; TRBD2 agrees at 8 bases. The V and J ends lost 5 bases and 8 bases, in that order; junction bases with no gene match: 11. Germline V gene lookup returns CDR1 WSHSY and CDR2 SAAADI. The CDR3 totals 15 residues. CDR3 loop: CASSRGTSGADEQFF. DNA of the CDR3: TGCGCCAGCAGTCGAGGGACTAGTGGGGCGGATGAGCAGTTCTTC.

This clone appeared once. V is TRBV6-8 and J is TRBJ1-2; no clear D. The CDR3 is made up of 13 amino acids. Germline-derived CDR1 and CDR2 are MNHGY and SAAAGT. Trimming shortened V by 4 bases and J by 2 bases, and 8 bases separated the two germline ends. Here the CDR3 reads CASSWTGNYGYTF. The CDR3 DNA is TGTGCCAGCAGTTGGACGGGGAACTATGGCTACACCTTC.

The chain couples TRBV6-8 to TRBJ1-6; 8 nucleotides match TRBD1. V lost 5 bases to trimming and J lost 2 bases; unmatched junction nucleotides: 5. Germline CDR1 reads MNHGY; CDR2 reads SAAAGT. This CDR3 comprises 16 residues. CDR3 bases: TGTGCCAGCAGTGCCCCAGGGGGCGCCTATAATTCACCCCTCCACTTT. As protein: CASSAPGGAYNSPLHF.

The chain couples TRBV5-1 to TRBJ2-3, with a tentative D call TRBD1 (5 bases). The CDR3 is 15 amino acids. The germline CDR1 and CDR2 sequences are SGHRS and YFSETQ. Trimming removed 0 bases at V and 6 bases at J, with 14 bases between. CDR3 amino acids: CASSLANGAYDTQYF. The CDR3 coding sequence is TGCGCCAGCAGCTTGGCCAATGGGGCCTACGATACGCAGTATTTT.

This rearrangement joins TRBV30 to TRBJ1-5; weak D call: TRBD1 (6 bases). Germline V gene sequence: CDR1 GTSNPN, CDR2 SVGIG (reference sequence). The V end lost 0 bases, the J end lost 0 bases, and 9 bases lay between the germline ends. The CDR3 sequence is 15 residues long. This chain's CDR3 is CAWSVRGASNQPQHF. The CDR3 nucleotides are TGTGCCTGGAGTGTACGGGGGGCTAGCAATCAGCCCCAGCATTTT.

The rearrangement joins TRBV29-1 to TRBJ1-1; D remains unclear. Germline V CDR1 and CDR2: SQVTM, ANQGSEA. V lost 1 base to trimming and J lost 0 bases, with 6 bases between them. This CDR3 has 13 amino acids. CDR3 sequence: CSVEGQMNTEAFF. Written as DNA, the CDR3 is TGCAGCGTTGAAGGGCAGATGAACACTGAAGCTTTCTTT.

This chain uses TRBV6-8 with TRBJ1-2, with D possibly matching TRBD1 (5 bases). The CDR3 sequence is 14 residues long. V was cut by 3 bases and J by 6 bases, with 14 bases left in between. Germline V gives CDR1 MNHGY, CDR2 SAAAGT. The CDR3 DNA is TGTGCCAGCAGTTATTCCGCCGAGGGGAATGGCTACACCTTC. This gives the protein CASSYSAEGNGYTF.

This clone was seen once. The rearrangement links TRBV29-1 to TRBJ1-1; weak D call: TRBD1 (5 bases). The CDR3 runs 13 residues. V shed 7 bases and J shed 0 bases, with 12 bases lying between them. Looked up from germline, CDR1 is SQVTM and CDR2 is ANQGSEA. The CDR3 protein is CSGEGPMNTEAFF. CDR3 nucleotide sequence: TGCAGCGGTGAGGGACCGATGAACACTGAAGCTTTCTTT.

The J gene is TRBJ1-1, the V gene TRBV6-8; D might be TRBD1 (5 bases). Germline-derived CDR1 and CDR2 are MNHGY and SAAAGT. This CDR3 is 15 amino acids long. V was clipped by 5 bases and J by 4 bases, with 17 bases between them. The CDR3 is CASSPPGGSGTEAFF. CDR3 DNA sequence: TGTGCCAGCAGTCCTCCGGGGGGGTCGGGCACTGAAGCTTTCTTT.

The chain couples TRBV6-8 to TRBJ1-5, with D tentatively TRBD1 (6 bases). This CDR3 is built from 15 residues. Trimming left V 0 bases short and J 3 bases short, with 9 bases between. CDR1 MNHGY and CDR2 SAAAGT come from the germline V gene. CDR3 DNA sequence: TGTGCCAGCAGTTACTCGTCAGGGGTCAATCAGCCCCAGCATTTT. Its protein is CASSYSSGVNQPQHF.

The chain couples TRBV30 to TRBJ1-1; no reliable D call. The CDR3 is 11 amino acids. The germline CDR1 and CDR2 sequences are GTSNPN and SVGIG (reference sequence). The ends were cut back, 4 bases at V and 5 bases at J, with 8 bases in the middle. The CDR3 is CAWKRGTEAFF. CDR3 sequence (DNA): TGTGCCTGGAAGCGGGGAACTGAAGCTTTCTTT. The complete variable domain, with remaining parts taken from reference TRBV30 and TRBJ1-1, reads SQTIHQWPATLVQPVGSPLSLECTVEGTSNPNLYWYRQAAGRGLQLLFYSVGIGQISSEVPQNLSASRPQDRQFILSSKKLLLSDSGFYLCAWKRGTEAFFGQGTRLTVV.

This chain links TRBV9 with TRBJ1-2; D ambiguous. There are 15 residues in the CDR3. V lost 6 bases and J 9 bases, leaving 24 bases between the germline ends. Germline loops: CDR1 SGDLS, CDR2 YYNGEE. CDR3 region: CASTPPGPPLASYTF. DNA of the CDR3: TGTGCCAGCACTCCTCCCGGGCCACCATTAGCCAGCTACACCTTC.

This clone has only one observation. The chain links TRBV14 to TRBJ2-1; 7 nucleotides match TRBD1. CDR3 size: 19 residues. The germline CDR1 and CDR2 sequences are SGHDN and FVKESK. The trim removed 4 bases at V and 6 bases at J, leaving 21 bases unmatched. The CDR3 here is CASSLIPPGQRRESNEQFF. For the CDR3, the DNA is TGTGCCAGCAGCCTCATACCACCGGGACAGAGGCGTGAGTCCAATGAGCAGTTCTTC. The full variable domain, with the rest looked up from reference TRBV14 and TRBJ2-1, is EAGVTQFPSHSVIEKGQTVTLRCDPISGHDNLYWYRRVMGKEIKFLLHFVKESKQDESGMPNNRFLAERTGGTYSTLKVQPAELEDSGVYFCASSLIPPGQRRESNEQFFGPGTRLTVL.

This sequence joins TRBV19 and TRBJ2-1; D gene ambiguous. The CDR3 consists of 12 residues. V shed 3 bases and J shed 6 bases, with 6 bases lying between them. The germline V gene has CDR1 LNHDA and CDR2 SQIVND (reference sequence). CDR3 coding DNA: TGTGCCAGTAGTATCCAGCTCAATGAGCAGTTCTTC. It is translated as CASSIQLNEQFF. Supplemented by reference TRBV19 and TRBJ2-1, the full variable domain reads DGGITQSPKYLFRKEGQNVTLSCEQNLNHDAMYWYRQDPGQGLRLIYYSQIVNDFQKGDIAEGYSVSREKKESFPLTVTSAQKNPTAFYLCASSIQLNEQFFGPGTRLTVL.

The rearrangement uses TRBV5-1 and TRBJ1-3, with D possibly TRBD1 on 5 matching bases. Per the germline V gene, CDR1 is SGHRS and CDR2 is YFSETQ. The CDR3 is 17 amino acids. V lost 1 base and J lost 2, with 16 bases in between. This CDR3 reads CASSLRHRGVAGNTIYF. The CDR3, as DNA: TGCGCCAGCAGCTTGAGACACCGAGGGGTAGCTGGAAACACCATATATTTT.

Written as DNA, the CDR3 is TGCGCCAGCAGCCAAGCCGACAGGACCTACGAGCAGTACTTC. This gives the protein CASSQADRTYEQYF. The chain uses TRBV1 and TRBJ2-7; the DNA was not compared with TRBD1, the D call given in the table. TRBV1 is an annotated pseudogene. The CDR3 totals 14 residues.

V and J are TRBV14 and TRBJ2-7, with 8 positions matching TRBD1. The CDR3 consists of 15 residues. With 0 bases clipped from V and 2 bases from J, the junction kept 3 bases outside the gene matches. The germline CDR1 and CDR2 sequences are SGHDN and FVKESK. CDR3 DNA: TGTGCCAGCAGCCAAGAGAGCAGGGGGCCCTACGAGCAGTACTTC. Protein product: CASSQESRGPYEQYF.